These T cell receptor beta chains were read from a single sample in a study of T cell responses to AZD1222 COVID-19 vaccine. Clones were sequenced by immunoSEQ multiplex PCR, and TCRdb holds only the in-frame ones, with some missing. The sample yields 120,000 or so clones, roughly 89% seen once. The specimen was peripheral blood, collected 28 days after the second AZD1222 dose. The receptors originated from an adult who received the AZD1222 COVID-19 vaccine. The CDR3 runs from the conserved cysteine through the conserved F or W. D genes are given only for firm matches. Rows give clone size only sometimes, using once, few, many, or a class for an expanded clone.

>-|TRBJ2-1|once|TRBV7-6
CASSLGDLRYNEQFF
TGTGCCAGCAGCTTGGGGGACTTACGATACAATGAGCAGTTCTTC
>-|TRBJ1-3|-|TRBV28
CASSDLISSGNTIYF
TGTGCCAGCAGTGACCTCATAAGCTCTGGAAACACCATATATTTT
>-|TRBJ1-1|few|TRBV9
CASSGGRYTEAFF
TGTGCCAGCAGCGGCGGACGGTACACTGAAGCTTTCTTT
>TRBD1|TRBJ2-2|-|TRBV27
CASSFSGTANTGELFF
TGTGCCAGCAGTTTTTCCGGGACAGCGAACACCGGGGAGCTGTTTTTT
>TRBD1|TRBJ1-6|-|TRBV28
CASSLGQGGSSPLHF
TGTGCCAGCAGTTTGGGACAGGGGGGGAGTTCACCCCTCCACTTT
>-|TRBJ1-3|-|TRBV19
CASSQGTFSGNTIYF
TGTGCCAGTAGTCAGGGGACTTTCTCTGGAAACACCATATATTTT
>-|TRBJ1-2|-|TRBV7-9
CASSPPSNYGYTF
TGTGCCAGCAGCCCTCCCAGCAACTATGGCTACACCTTC
>-|TRBJ2-2|-|TRBV10-3
CAISDRQGGANTGELFF
TGTGCCATCAGTGATCGACAGGGAGGAGCGAACACCGGGGAGCTGTTTTTT
>-|TRBJ1-1|-|TRBV5-6
CASSPGQNGVRTEAFF
TGTGCCAGCAGCCCTGGACAAAACGGTGTTAGGACTGAAGCTTTCTTT
>-|TRBJ1-2|few|TRBV7-8
CASSPGMYGYTF
TGTGCCAGCAGCCCGGGGATGTATGGCTACACCTTC
>TRBD1|TRBJ1-4|once|TRBV9
CASSPWTGEDEKLFF
TGTGCCAGCAGCCCATGGACAGGGGAGGATGAAAAACTGTTTTTT
>TRBD1|TRBJ2-5|-|TRBV3-1/TRBV3-2
CASSQRDREKTQYF
TGTGCCAGCAGCCAAAGGGACAGGGAGAAGACCCAGTACTTC
>-|TRBJ2-5|-|TRBV19
CASSTRHGGRPTRETQYF
TGTGCCAGTAGTACCCGCCACGGAGGGCGGCCCACGAGGGAGACCCAGTACTTC
>-|TRBJ2-5|once|TRBV5-6
CASSLTGFGETQYF
TGTGCCAGCAGCTTGACAGGGTTCGGGGAGACCCAGTACTTC
>TRBD1|TRBJ1-1|-|TRBV28
CASSPSGQGNTEAFF
TGTGCCAGCAGTCCCTCAGGACAGGGGAACACTGAAGCTTTCTTT
>-|TRBJ1-1|-|TRBV28
CASSSRRGTEAFF
TGTGCCAGCAGTTCCCGCCGGGGGACTGAAGCTTTCTTT
>-|TRBJ1-6|-|TRBV2
CASTVEEGSNSPLHF
TGTGCCAGCACGGTAGAGGAGGGATCAAATTCACCCCTCCACTTT
>-|TRBJ1-1|-|TRBV27
CASKGFNTEAFF
TGTGCCAGCAAAGGGTTCAACACTGAAGCTTTCTTT
>-|TRBJ1-1|-|TRBV2
CASRVGQSRTEAFF
TGTGCCAGCAGAGTCGGTCAGTCCCGCACTGAAGCTTTCTTT
>TRBD1|TRBJ1-2|-|TRBV18
CASTTGTAYGYTF
TGTGCCAGCACTACCGGGACAGCGTATGGCTACACCTTC
>-|TRBJ2-5|-|TRBV11-3
CASSLEIETQYF
TGTGCCAGCAGCTTAGAGATAGAGACCCAGTACTTC
>-|TRBJ2-7|-|TRBV11-2
CASSLEGEQYF
TGTGCCAGCAGCTTAGAAGGCGAGCAGTACTTC
>TRBD2|TRBJ2-1|-|TRBV7-8
CASSFRRGRVDNEQFF
TGTGCCAGCAGCTTCCGGCGCGGGAGGGTGGACAATGAGCAGTTCTTC
>TRBD2|TRBJ2-3|once|TRBV5-1
CASSLGLAENTQYF
TGCGCCAGCAGCCTAGGACTAGCGGAAAATACGCAGTATTTT
>TRBD1|TRBJ1-4|-|TRBV6-5
CASIPGQGNEKLFF
TGTGCCAGCATACCGGGACAGGGGAATGAAAAACTGTTTTTT
>-|TRBJ2-6|-|TRBV7-9
CASSFGGYSGANVLTF
TGTGCCAGCAGCTTCGGAGGTTACTCTGGGGCCAACGTCCTGACTTTC
>TRBD2|TRBJ2-7|-|TRBV18
CASSPGLAWEQYF
TGTGCCAGCTCCCCGGGACTAGCGTGGGAGCAGTACTTC
>-|TRBJ2-7|-|TRBV21-1
CASPGTSGRYEQYF
TGTGCCAGCCCTGGGACTAGCGGGAGGTACGAGCAGTACTTC
>-|TRBJ1-2|-|TRBV5-1
CASSLSLGDFAGYTF
TGCGCCAGCAGCTTATCTTTAGGGGATTTTGCGGGCTACACCTTC
>-|TRBJ1-2|-|TRBV2
CASSEIRTPSYGYTF
TGTGCCAGCAGTGAGATCAGAACCCCAAGCTATGGCTACACCTTC
>-|TRBJ2-1|-|TRBV27
CASMTDPYNEQFF
TGTGCCAGCATGACAGATCCCTACAATGAGCAGTTCTTC
>TRBD1|TRBJ1-4|-|TRBV7-2
CASSPGQAGGKLFF
TGTGCCAGCAGCCCGGGACAGGCTGGGGGAAAACTGTTTTTT
>TRBD2|TRBJ2-1|-|TRBV4-2
CASSQNGLGVYNEQFF
TGTGCCAGCAGCCAAAACGGACTAGGGGTCTACAATGAGCAGTTCTTC
>TRBD1|TRBJ1-5|-|TRBV30
CAWGTGEDQPQHF
TGTGCCTGGGGGACAGGGGAAGATCAGCCCCAGCATTTT
>TRBD1|TRBJ1-1|-|TRBV29-1
CSGGTGGNTEAFF
TGCAGCGGGGGGACAGGGGGAAACACTGAAGCTTTCTTT
>TRBD2|TRBJ2-1|-|TRBV11-3
CASSLAGTSGSYNEQFF
TGTGCCAGCAGCTTAGCCGGGACTAGCGGGTCCTACAATGAGCAGTTCTTC
>-|TRBJ1-2|-|TRBV29-1
CSVEQLTWGAQGYTF
TGCAGCGTTGAGCAACTGACTTGGGGGGCTCAGGGCTACACCTTC
>TRBD1|TRBJ1-6|-|TRBV19
CASSSRDRVRVPLHF
TGTGCCAGTAGTTCCCGGGACAGGGTCCGGGTACCCCTCCACTTT
>-|TRBJ2-7|once|TRBV27
CASSFGGATYTSYEQYF
TGTGCCAGCAGTTTTGGGGGGGCTACCTATACTTCCTACGAGCAGTACTTC
>-|TRBJ1-3|-|TRBV27
CASSLSPDITSGNTIYF
TGTGCCAGCAGTTTATCCCCGGACATAACCTCTGGAAACACCATATATTTT
>-|TRBJ2-2|-|TRBV3-1/TRBV3-2
CASSQVSWLRQNTGELFF
TGTGCCAGCAGCCAAGTCTCCTGGCTACGACAGAACACCGGGGAGCTGTTTTTT
>-|TRBJ1-2|-|TRBV5-8
CASSRAQVNYGYTF
TGTGCCAGCAGCAGAGCACAGGTTAACTATGGCTACACCTTC
>-|TRBJ1-2|-|TRBV30
CAWGGAGLRYTF
TGTGCCTGGGGTGGGGCAGGATTGCGCTACACCTTC
>-|TRBJ2-5|-|TRBV12-3/TRBV12-4
CASSPRPEETQYF
TGTGCCAGCAGTCCCCGGCCCGAAGAGACCCAGTACTTC
>TRBD1|TRBJ1-4|-|TRBV7-2
CASSPRDSREKLFF
TGTGCCAGCAGCCCCCGGGACAGCCGAGAAAAACTGTTTTTT
>TRBD2|TRBJ2-7|-|TRBV5-1
CASSWEWTSGIYEQYF
TGCGCCAGCAGCTGGGAGTGGACTAGCGGCATCTACGAGCAGTACTTC